These T cell receptor beta chains were read from a single sample in a study of T cell responses to AZD1222 COVID-19 vaccine. Method: immunoSEQ multiplex PCR; TCRdb's copy keeps in-frame clones and lacks some. This table holds some 96,000 clones, approximately 91% found once. This specimen was peripheral blood, taken on day 0 of AZD1222 vaccination. The receptors derive from an adult in good health. The conserved cysteine and the conserved F or W are not part of the CDR3 here.

j_call v_call cdr3_aa
TRBJ1-1 TRBV18 ASFLSPASQNTEAF
TRBJ1-5 TRBV7-2 ASSFKTGNQPQH
TRBJ1-5 TRBV3-1/TRBV3-2 ASSPGTGGNQPQH
TRBJ1-5 TRBV28 ASIRGGRGQPQH
TRBJ2-5 TRBV15 ATDRGLGSGETQY
TRBJ2-6 TRBV6-5 ASSFLSGANVLT
TRBJ2-7 TRBV7-9 ASSRHSGGATYEQY
TRBJ1-3 TRBV18 ASSPVATSGNTIY
TRBJ1-6 TRBV19 ASIGPVNSPLH
TRBJ2-5 TRBV27 ASSFMGEQETQY
TRBJ2-5 TRBV28 ATLQRQQAGQETQY
TRBJ1-5 TRBV30 AWSTSLGRNQPQH
TRBJ1-5 TRBV6-1 ASSEAVAGLQNQPQH
TRBJ2-2 TRBV7-3 ASSLGAGTGELF
TRBJ2-7 TRBV6-6 ASSLQGAPYEQY
TRBJ1-3 TRBV27 ASSPGLPGNTIY
TRBJ1-6 TRBV6-1 ASSDALVGNSYNSPLH
TRBJ2-6 TRBV16 ASSRLTSAGANVLT
TRBJ1-5 TRBV10-2 ASSVNRNQPQH
TRBJ2-6 TRBV24-1 ATSEGQGVNGANVLT
TRBJ1-5 TRBV28 ASSLTTGVSNQPQH
TRBJ2-1 TRBV7-9 ASNLFRDDEQF
TRBJ1-4 TRBV6-1 ASSEGAGEVEKLF
TRBJ2-4 TRBV28 ASSEQGAGKNIQY
TRBJ2-1 TRBV12-5 ASGGQHNEQF
TRBJ1-3 TRBV18 ASSQLRGSDTIY
TRBJ2-7 TRBV6-5 ASRGRFSSYEQY
TRBJ1-4 TRBV6-6 ASSYSTATNEKLF
TRBJ1-2 TRBV27 ASSSHRGLNYGYT
TRBJ1-2 TRBV5-1 ASSLDRDYGYT
TRBJ1-1 TRBV18 ASSPVRGGTEAF
TRBJ1-6 TRBV2 ASSPTGYPPLH
TRBJ1-6 TRBV28 ASSLSSSYNSPLH
TRBJ1-3 TRBV12-2 ASRRRSGPRINTIY
TRBJ2-5 TRBV5-4 ASSLDPRETQY
TRBJ2-1 TRBV19 ATRLSNFWNEQF
TRBJ2-3 TRBV10-3 AISESMGGNTDTQY
TRBJ1-2 TRBV28 ASRLPQGDYGYT
TRBJ1-5 TRBV19 ATSGGQGHQPQH
TRBJ2-1 TRBV29-1 SVTRRLAGDGNEQF
TRBJ1-3 TRBV27 ASSLYPPSRVGNTIY
TRBJ1-5 TRBV28 ASSWGQSNQPQH
TRBJ2-5 TRBV5-4 ASSQNGIQETQY
TRBJ2-1 TRBV6-5 ASSDGGGSYNEQF
TRBJ1-5 TRBV28 ASSWGTGGSQPQH
TRBJ1-1 TRBV21-1 ASSTVGGKAF
TRBJ2-7 TRBV5-4 ASSFPTGGPITYEQY
TRBJ2-1 TRBV7-8 ASSLRGGGSSYNEQF
TRBJ1-6 TRBV10-2 ASNLGFPQDSPLH
TRBJ2-1 TRBV7-9 ASSQGVSSGSYNEQF